This paragraph covers one T cell receptor beta chain sequence. What it binds is unknown. TCRdb used MiXCR to reprocess the reads, holding one entry per CDR3 protein. The table includes about 570,000 distinct CDR3 sequences, approximately 40% detected once. This sample stems from a study of T cell repertoires in cytomegalovirus infection. Germline V lookup: CDR1 SGHRS, CDR2 YFSETQ. The CDR3 is 18 amino acids. Trimming at V came to 1 base and at J to 0 bases, leaving 5 bases not matched to a gene. Sequenced material: cultured PBMCs, taken from culture after CMV antigen stimulation. The chain combines TRBV5-1 with TRBJ2-6, with TRBD1 matching over 9 bases. The TCR comes from a human donor in good health (CMV status not recorded). Some clones in this sample may be carry-over from other donors' samples. The CDR3 sequence: CASSLSGTGNSGANVLTF. DNA of the CDR3: TGCGCCAGCAGCTTGAGCGGGACAGGGAACTCTGGGGCCAACGTCCTGACTTTC.